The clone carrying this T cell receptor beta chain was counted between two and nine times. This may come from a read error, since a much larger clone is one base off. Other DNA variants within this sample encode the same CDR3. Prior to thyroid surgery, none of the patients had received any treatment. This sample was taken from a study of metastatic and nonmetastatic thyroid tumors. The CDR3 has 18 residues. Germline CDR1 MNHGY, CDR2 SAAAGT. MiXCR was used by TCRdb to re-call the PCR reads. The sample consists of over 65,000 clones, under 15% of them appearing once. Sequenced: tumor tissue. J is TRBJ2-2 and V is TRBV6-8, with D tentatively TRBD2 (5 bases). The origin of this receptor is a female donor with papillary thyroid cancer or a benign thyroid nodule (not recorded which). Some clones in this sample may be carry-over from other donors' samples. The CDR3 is CASSYLLPHLNGTGELFF. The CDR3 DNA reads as TGTGCCAGCAGTTACCTGTTGCCCCACCTGAACGGCACCGGGGAGCTTTTTTTT.